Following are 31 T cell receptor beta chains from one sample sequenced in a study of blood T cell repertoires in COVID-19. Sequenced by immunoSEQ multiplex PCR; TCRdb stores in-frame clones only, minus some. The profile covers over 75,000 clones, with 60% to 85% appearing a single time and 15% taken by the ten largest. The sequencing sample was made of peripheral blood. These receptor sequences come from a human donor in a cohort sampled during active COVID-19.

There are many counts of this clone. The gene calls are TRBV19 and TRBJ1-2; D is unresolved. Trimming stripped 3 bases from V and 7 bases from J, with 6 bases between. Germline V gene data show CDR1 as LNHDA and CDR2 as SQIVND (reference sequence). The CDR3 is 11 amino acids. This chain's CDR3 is CASSMLRGYTF. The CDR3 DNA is TGTGCCAGTAGTATGTTGCGTGGCTACACCTTC.

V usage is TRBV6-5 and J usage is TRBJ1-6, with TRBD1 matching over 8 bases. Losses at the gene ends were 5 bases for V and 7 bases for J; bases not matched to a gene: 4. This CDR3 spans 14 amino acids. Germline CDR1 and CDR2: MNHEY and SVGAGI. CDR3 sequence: CASSTGQVNSPLHF. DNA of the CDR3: TGTGCCAGCAGTACGGGACAGGTGAATTCACCCCTCCACTTT.

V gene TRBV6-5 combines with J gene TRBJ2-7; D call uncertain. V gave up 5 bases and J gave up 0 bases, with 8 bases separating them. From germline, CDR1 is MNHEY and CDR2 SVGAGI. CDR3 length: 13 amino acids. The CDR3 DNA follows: TGTGCCAGCAGTCAGTATCTCTCCTACGAGCAGTACGTC. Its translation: CASSQYLSYEQYV.

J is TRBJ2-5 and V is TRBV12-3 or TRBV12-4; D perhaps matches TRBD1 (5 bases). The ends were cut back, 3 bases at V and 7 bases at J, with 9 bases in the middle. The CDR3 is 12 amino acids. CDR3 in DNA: TGTGCCAGCAGTTTGGACATTGGGACCCAGTACTTC. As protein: CASSLDIGTQYF.

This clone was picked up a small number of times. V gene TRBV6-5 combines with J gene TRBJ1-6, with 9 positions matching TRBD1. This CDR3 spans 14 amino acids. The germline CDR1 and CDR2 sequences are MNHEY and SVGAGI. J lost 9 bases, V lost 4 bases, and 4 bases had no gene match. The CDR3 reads CASSSGTGSSPLHF. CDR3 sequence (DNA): TGTGCCAGCAGTTCCGGGACAGGGAGTTCACCCCTCCACTTT.

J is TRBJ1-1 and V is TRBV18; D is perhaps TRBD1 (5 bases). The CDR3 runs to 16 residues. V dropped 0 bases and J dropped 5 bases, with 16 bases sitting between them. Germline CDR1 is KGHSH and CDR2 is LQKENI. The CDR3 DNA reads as TGTGCCAGCTCACCACCGGGGGTCGCGGGGCGGACTGAAGCTTTCTTT. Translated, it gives CASSPPGVAGRTEAFF.

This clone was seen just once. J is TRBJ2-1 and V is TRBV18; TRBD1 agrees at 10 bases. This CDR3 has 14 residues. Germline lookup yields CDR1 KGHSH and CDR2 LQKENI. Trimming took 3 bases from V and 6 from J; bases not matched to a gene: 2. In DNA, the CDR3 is TGTGCCAGCTCACCGGGACAGGGGCGCAATGAGCAGTTCTTC. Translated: CASSPGQGRNEQFF.

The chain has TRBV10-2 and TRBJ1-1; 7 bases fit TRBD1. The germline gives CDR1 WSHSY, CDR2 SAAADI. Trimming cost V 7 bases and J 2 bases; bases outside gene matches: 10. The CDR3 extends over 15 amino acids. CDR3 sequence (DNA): TGCGCCAGCAACAACCCCAGGACAGGCAACACTGAAGCTTTCTTT. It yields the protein CASNNPRTGNTEAFF.

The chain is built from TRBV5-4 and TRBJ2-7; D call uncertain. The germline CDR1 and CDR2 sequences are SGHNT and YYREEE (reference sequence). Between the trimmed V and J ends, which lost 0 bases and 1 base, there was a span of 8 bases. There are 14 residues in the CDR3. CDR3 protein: CASSLGGLSYEQYF. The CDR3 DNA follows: TGTGCCAGCAGCTTGGGCGGCTTATCCTACGAGCAGTACTTC.

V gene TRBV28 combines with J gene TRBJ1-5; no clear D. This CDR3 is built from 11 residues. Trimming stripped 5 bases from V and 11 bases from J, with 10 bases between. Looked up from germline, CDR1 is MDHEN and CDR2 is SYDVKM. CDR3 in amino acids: CASSLPPSQHF. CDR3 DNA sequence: TGTGCCAGCAGTCTCCCCCCCTCCCAGCATTTT.

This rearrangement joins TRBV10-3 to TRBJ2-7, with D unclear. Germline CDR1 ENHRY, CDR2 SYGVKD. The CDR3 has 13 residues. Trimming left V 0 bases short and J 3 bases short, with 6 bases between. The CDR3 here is CAISESSSYEQYV. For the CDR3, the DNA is TGTGCCATCAGTGAGTCGTCCAGCTACGAGCAGTACGTC.

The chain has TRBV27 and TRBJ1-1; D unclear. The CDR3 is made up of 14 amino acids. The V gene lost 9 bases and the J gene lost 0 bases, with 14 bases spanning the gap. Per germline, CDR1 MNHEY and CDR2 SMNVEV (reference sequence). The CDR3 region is CASSIYGLNTEAFF. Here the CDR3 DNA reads TGTGCCAGTTCTATTTACGGTTTGAACACTGAAGCTTTCTTT.

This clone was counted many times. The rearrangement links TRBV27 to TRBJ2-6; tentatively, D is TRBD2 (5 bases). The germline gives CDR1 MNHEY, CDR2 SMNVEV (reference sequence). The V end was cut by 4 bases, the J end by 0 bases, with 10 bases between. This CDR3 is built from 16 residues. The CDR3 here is CASSSGLHSGANVLTF. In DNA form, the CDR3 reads TGTGCCAGCAGTTCTGGACTCCACTCTGGGGCCAACGTCCTGACTTTC.

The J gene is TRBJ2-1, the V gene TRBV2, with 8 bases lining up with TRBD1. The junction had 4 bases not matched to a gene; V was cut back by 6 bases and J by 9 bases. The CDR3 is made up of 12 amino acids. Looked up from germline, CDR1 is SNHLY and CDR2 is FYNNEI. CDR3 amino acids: CASRRQGFEQFF. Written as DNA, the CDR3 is TGTGCCAGCAGACGACAGGGGTTTGAGCAGTTCTTC.

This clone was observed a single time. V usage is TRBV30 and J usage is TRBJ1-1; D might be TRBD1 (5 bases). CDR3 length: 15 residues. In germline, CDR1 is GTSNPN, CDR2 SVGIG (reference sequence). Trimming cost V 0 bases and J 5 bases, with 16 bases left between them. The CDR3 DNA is TGTGCCTGGAGTGTAGGGGCAGGGTGGTGGACTGAAGCTTTCTTT. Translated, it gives CAWSVGAGWWTEAFF.

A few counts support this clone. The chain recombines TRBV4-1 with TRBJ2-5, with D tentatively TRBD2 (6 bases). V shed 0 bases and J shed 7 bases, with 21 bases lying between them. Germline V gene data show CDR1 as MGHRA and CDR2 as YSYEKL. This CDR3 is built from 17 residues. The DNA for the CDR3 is TGCGCCAGCAGCCAAGATCCAGCGGGTCTCGTAAGGGGGACCCAGTACTTC. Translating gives CASSQDPAGLVRGTQYF.

The CDR3 protein is CASSTLGVFDQPQHF. For the CDR3, the DNA is TGTGCCAGCTCCACCCTCGGGGTTTTTGATCAGCCCCAGCATTTT. This chain connects TRBV19 to TRBJ1-5, with D hard to call. The germline CDR1 and CDR2 sequences are LNHDA and SQIVND (reference sequence). Trimming left V 9 bases short and J 5 bases short, with 20 bases between. CDR3 size: 15 residues.

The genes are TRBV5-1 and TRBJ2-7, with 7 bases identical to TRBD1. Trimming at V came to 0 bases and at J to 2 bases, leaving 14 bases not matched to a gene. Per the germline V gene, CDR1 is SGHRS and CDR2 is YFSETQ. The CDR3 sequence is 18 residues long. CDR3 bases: TGCGCCAGCAGCTTGGCCGAGACAGGGATAATTTCTACCTACGAGCAGTACTTC. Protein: CASSLAETGIISTYEQYF.

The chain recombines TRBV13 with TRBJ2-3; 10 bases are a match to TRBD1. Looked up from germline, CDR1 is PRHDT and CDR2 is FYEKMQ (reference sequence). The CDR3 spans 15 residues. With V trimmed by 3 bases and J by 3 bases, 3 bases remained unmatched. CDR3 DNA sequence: TGTGCCAGCAGCTTGACAGGGGGCAGGACAGATACGCAGTATTTT. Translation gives CASSLTGGRTDTQYF.

The DNA for the CDR3 is TGTGCCAGCAGTTTTCGGCAGGGAAATGGCTACACCTTC. Amino acid sequence: CASSFRQGNGYTF. The chain is built from TRBV12-3 or TRBV12-4 and TRBJ1-2, with D possibly being TRBD1 (5 bases). V was cut by 3 bases and J by 6 bases, with 11 bases left in between. The CDR3 contains 13 residues.

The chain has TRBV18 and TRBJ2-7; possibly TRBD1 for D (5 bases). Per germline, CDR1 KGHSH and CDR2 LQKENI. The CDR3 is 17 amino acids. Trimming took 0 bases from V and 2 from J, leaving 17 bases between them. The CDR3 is CASSPPGDSIFPYEQYF. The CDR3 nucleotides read TGTGCCAGCTCACCACCAGGCGACAGCATATTCCCCTACGAGCAGTACTTC.

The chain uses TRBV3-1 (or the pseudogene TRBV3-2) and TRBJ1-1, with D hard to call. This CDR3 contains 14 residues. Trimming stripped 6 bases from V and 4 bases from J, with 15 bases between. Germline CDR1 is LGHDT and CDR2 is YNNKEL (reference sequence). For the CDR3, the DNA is TGTGCCAGCAGACCCCCGGGGATCAGCACTGAAGCTTTCTTT. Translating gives CASRPPGISTEAFF.

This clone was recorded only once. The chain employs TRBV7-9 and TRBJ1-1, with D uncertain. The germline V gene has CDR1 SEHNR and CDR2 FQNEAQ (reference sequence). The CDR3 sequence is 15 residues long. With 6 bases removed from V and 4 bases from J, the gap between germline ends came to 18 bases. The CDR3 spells CASSPFNSLITEAFF. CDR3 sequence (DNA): TGTGCCAGCAGTCCCTTTAACAGCTTGATCACTGAAGCTTTCTTT.

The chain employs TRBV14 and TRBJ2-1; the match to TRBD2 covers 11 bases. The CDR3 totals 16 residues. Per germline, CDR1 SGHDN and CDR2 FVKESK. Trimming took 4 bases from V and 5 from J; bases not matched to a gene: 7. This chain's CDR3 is CASSRRLAGFDNEQFF. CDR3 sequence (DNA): TGTGCCAGCAGCCGGAGACTAGCGGGATTTGACAATGAGCAGTTCTTC.

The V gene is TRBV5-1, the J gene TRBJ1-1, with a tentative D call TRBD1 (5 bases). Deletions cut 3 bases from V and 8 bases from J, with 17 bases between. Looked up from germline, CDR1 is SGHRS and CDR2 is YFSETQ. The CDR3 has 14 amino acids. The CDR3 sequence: CASSSLGGVTEAFF. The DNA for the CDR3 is TGCGCCAGCAGCTCACTTGGGGGGGTTACCGAAGCTTTCTTT.

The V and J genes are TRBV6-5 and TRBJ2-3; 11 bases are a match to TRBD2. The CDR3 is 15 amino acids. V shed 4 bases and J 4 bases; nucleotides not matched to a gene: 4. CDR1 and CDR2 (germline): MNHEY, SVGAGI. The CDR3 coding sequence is TGTGCCAGCAGTTCCTTAGCGGGAGGGGCAGATACGCAGTATTTT. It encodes CASSSLAGGADTQYF.

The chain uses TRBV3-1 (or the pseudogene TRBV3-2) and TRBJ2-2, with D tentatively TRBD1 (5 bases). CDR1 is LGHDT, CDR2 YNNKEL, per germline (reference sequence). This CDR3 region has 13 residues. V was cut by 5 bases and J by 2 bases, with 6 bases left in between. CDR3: CASSWGNTGELFF. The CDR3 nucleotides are TGTGCCAGCAGCTGGGGCAACACCGGGGAGCTGTTTTTT.

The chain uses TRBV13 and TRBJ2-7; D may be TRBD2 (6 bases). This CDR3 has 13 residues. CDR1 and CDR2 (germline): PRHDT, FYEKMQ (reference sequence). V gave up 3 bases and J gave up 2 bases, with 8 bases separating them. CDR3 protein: CASSLGGTYEQYF. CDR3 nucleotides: TGTGCCAGCAGCTTGGGGGGTACCTACGAGCAGTACTTC.

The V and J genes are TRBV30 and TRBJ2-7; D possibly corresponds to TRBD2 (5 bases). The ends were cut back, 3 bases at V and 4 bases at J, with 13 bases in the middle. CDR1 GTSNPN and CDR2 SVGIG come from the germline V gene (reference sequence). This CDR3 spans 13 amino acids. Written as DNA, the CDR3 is TGTGCCTGGAGGGACGCGGGCTGGTACGAGCAGTACTTC. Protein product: CAWRDAGWYEQYF.

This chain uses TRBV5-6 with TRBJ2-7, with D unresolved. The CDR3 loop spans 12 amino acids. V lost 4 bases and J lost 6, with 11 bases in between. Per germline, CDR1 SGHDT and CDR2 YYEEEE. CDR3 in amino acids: CASSHHRSEQYF. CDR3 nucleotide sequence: TGTGCCAGCAGCCACCATCGTAGCGAGCAGTACTTC.

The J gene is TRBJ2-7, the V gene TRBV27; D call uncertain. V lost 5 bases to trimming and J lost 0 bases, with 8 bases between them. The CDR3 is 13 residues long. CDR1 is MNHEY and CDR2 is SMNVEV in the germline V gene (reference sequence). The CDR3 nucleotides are TGTGCCAGCAGTCCCCTGAGCTCCTACGAGCAGTACTTC. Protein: CASSPLSSYEQYF.